This T cell receptor beta chain was profiled in a study of blood T cell repertoires in COVID-19. Study-level background: Some COVID-19 samples were acute and others convalescent; all came from the United States, Italy and Spain. Sample material is recorded as cDNA or gDNA derived from T cells, B-cell-depleted T cells, or PBMCs.

Seattle researchers signed up patients amid active infection and tracked them longitudinally. Original processing notes: From reference gene primer amplification, estimates of nucleated cell counts were derived. The method was immunoSEQ multiplex PCR; TCRdb's version includes in-frame clones alone and lacks a portion of them. V and J calls and clone size come straight from that table; D and trimming were deduced from the DNA. The repertoire holds about 250,000 clones, with 88% as singletons. Trimming stripped 3 bases from V and 1 base from J, with 9 bases between. The germline V gene has CDR1 SGHVS and CDR2 FNYEAQ. The CDR3 is 14 residues long.

This sequence was found in a woman aged 25 to 39 with COVID-19, enrolled during active disease. V gene TRBV7-6 combines with J gene TRBJ1-1; no clear D. Sample: peripheral blood. The CDR3 DNA sequence: TGTGCCAGCAGCTTCGCGGTAGGGAACACTGAAGCTTTCTTT. Its protein product is CASSFAVGNTEAFF.